This entry lists 32 T cell receptor beta chains sequenced from one sample in a study of CXCR3-negative and CXCR3-positive naive CD8 T cells. It was by 5' RACE with UMI labels that the TRB cDNA libraries were prepared. TCRdb re-called the 5' RACE reads; one entry per CDR3 protein, DNA not given. Reported are about 41,000 distinct CDR3 sequences; the ten largest clones contain around 1.9%. The sequencing input was naive CXCR3- CD8+ T cells from blood. Subset defined: CD45RO-CCR7+CD27+CD95- naive CD8+ T cells lacking CXCR3 (TNR3-). Source of these receptors: a human donor in good health. Some clones in this sample may be carry-over from other donors' samples.

The chain combines TRBV7-9 with TRBJ2-5; the TCRdb D gene call, TRBD1, has no DNA to confirm it. CDR1 SEHNR and CDR2 FQNEAQ come from the germline V gene (reference sequence). There are 16 residues in the CDR3. The CDR3 reads CASSFGVWGEGETQYF.

V is TRBV6-5 and J is TRBJ2-2; with no DNA, the TCRdb D assignment of TRBD1 cannot be verified. The CDR3 consists of 13 residues. The germline V gene encodes CDR1 MNHEY and CDR2 SVGAGI. The CDR3 sequence is CASMGGGTGELFF.

This rearrangement joins TRBV14 to TRBJ2-7; TCRdb indicates TRBD1, and absent DNA this call remains unverified. Germline CDR1 reads SGHDN; CDR2 reads FVKESK. The CDR3 is made up of 14 amino acids. The CDR3 loop is CASSQGQRPGEQYF.

The CDR3 region is CASSSRDRAGEQYF. The rearrangement links TRBV7-9 to TRBJ2-7; the D call of TRBD1 rests on TCRdb alone, since no DNA is present to check it. From germline, CDR1 is SEHNR and CDR2 FQNEAQ (reference sequence). This CDR3 region has 14 residues.

This rearrangement joins TRBV27 to TRBJ1-5; TCRdb picks TRBD1, but there is no DNA to check that call. Germline V gene data show CDR1 as MNHEY and CDR2 as SMNVEV (reference sequence). The CDR3 is 19 residues long. The CDR3 region is CASSLSPGQGALRNQPQHF.

This sequence joins TRBV11-1 and TRBJ2-7. The CDR3 has 13 amino acids. Germline V lookup: CDR1 SGHAT, CDR2 FQDESV (reference sequence). CDR3 loop: CASSLAHLYEQYF.

The J gene is TRBJ1-1, the V gene TRBV20-1; as DNA is missing, the TRBD1 call by TCRdb cannot be tested. This CDR3 spans 13 amino acids. Looked up from germline, CDR1 is DFQATT and CDR2 is SNEGSKA (reference sequence). CDR3 sequence: CSARGDRDFEAFF.

This chain connects TRBV29-1 to TRBJ2-2; TCRdb picks TRBD1, but there is no DNA to check that call. The CDR3 is made up of 13 amino acids. In germline, CDR1 is SQVTM, CDR2 ANQGSEA. The CDR3 region is CSVGSGTVGELFF.

The chain combines TRBV27 with TRBJ2-2; as DNA is missing, the TRBD2 call by TCRdb cannot be tested. The CDR3 covers 15 residues. Germline V CDR1 and CDR2: MNHEY, SMNVEV (reference sequence). Here the CDR3 reads CASSPKGLNTGELFF.

The chain combines TRBV29-1 with TRBJ1-1. The CDR3 has 12 amino acids. Germline values: CDR1 SQVTM, CDR2 ANQGSEA. CDR3 region: CSVTQMNTEAFF.

The genes are TRBV4-3 and TRBJ1-1. CDR1 and CDR2 (germline): LGHNA, YSLEER. This CDR3 comprises 16 residues. The CDR3 spells CASSQSRVAWNTEAFF.

The chain carries TRBV29-1 and TRBJ1-2. CDR3 length: 12 residues. CDR1 and CDR2 (germline): SQVTM, ANQGSEA. The CDR3 loop reads CSVEDETYGYTF.

The rearrangement links TRBV6-2 or TRBV6-3 to TRBJ2-6. CDR1 is MNHEY and CDR2 is SVGEGT in the germline V gene. The CDR3 has 14 amino acids. CDR3 protein: CASSYSSGANVLTF.

V usage is TRBV18 and J usage is TRBJ2-1; TCRdb designates TRBD1, a call that cannot be tested without DNA. There are 15 residues in the CDR3. From germline, CDR1 is KGHSH and CDR2 LQKENI. The CDR3: CASLPGQDPYNEQFF.

The chain couples TRBV7-6 to TRBJ2-7; no DNA is available, so the TRBD2 call from TCRdb remains unchecked. Per the germline V gene, CDR1 is SGHVS and CDR2 is FNYEAQ. There are 15 residues in the CDR3. The CDR3 region is CASSLLGGAGSEQYF.

V gene TRBV28 combines with J gene TRBJ2-1. Germline CDR1 and CDR2: MDHEN and SYDVKM. The CDR3 totals 11 residues. This CDR3 reads CASSPTNEQFF.

The rearrangement uses TRBV7-2 and TRBJ2-3; TCRdb selects TRBD2, and the lack of DNA leaves this call unchecked. From germline, CDR1 is SGHTA and CDR2 FQGNSA. CDR3 length: 15 amino acids. Here the CDR3 reads CASSLSKRGLDTQYF. Full variable domain (outside the CDR3, taken from reference TRBV7-2 and TRBJ2-3): GAGVSQSPSNKVTEKGKDVELRCDPISGHTALYWYRQSLGQGLEFLIYFQGNSAPDKSGLPSDRFSAERTGGSVSTLTIQRTQQEDSAVYLCASSLSKRGLDTQYFGPGTRLTVL.

The chain carries TRBV20-1 and TRBJ2-1; TCRdb outputs TRBD2, but without DNA this stays unchecked. CDR3 length: 15 amino acids. In germline, CDR1 is DFQATT, CDR2 SNEGSKA (reference sequence). CDR3 residues: CSARPERGAIDEQFF.

The rearrangement links TRBV20-1 to TRBJ2-7; TCRdb proposes TRBD1, but this gene call is untestable without DNA. CDR1 and CDR2 (germline): DFQATT, SNEGSKA (reference sequence). This CDR3 has 13 residues. The CDR3 region is CSASLSVPYEQYF.

The V call is TRBV20-1, the J call TRBJ2-7. The CDR3 is 13 amino acids. The germline V gene has CDR1 DFQATT and CDR2 SNEGSKA (reference sequence). CDR3: CSARDVGSYEQYF.

The chain is built from TRBV11-3 and TRBJ2-6; TCRdb calls TRBD1, which cannot be checked without DNA. Germline V gene data show CDR1 as SGHNT and CDR2 as YENEEA. The CDR3 is 16 amino acids. The CDR3 loop is CASSLDTGPGANVLTF.

The chain recombines TRBV13 with TRBJ2-1; as DNA is missing, the TRBD2 call by TCRdb cannot be tested. Germline CDR1 PRHDT, CDR2 FYEKMQ (reference sequence). The CDR3 sequence is 15 residues long. CDR3: CASRSSGGERNEQFF.

The chain has TRBV7-6 and TRBJ2-3. Germline CDR1 and CDR2: SGHVS and FNYEAQ. The CDR3 length is 15 residues. The CDR3 protein is CASSFGQGHTDTQYF.

The chain is built from TRBV25-1 and TRBJ2-7; TCRdb outputs TRBD1, but without DNA this stays unchecked. The length of the CDR3 is 14 residues. Germline V gene data show CDR1 as MGHDK and CDR2 as SYGVNS. The CDR3 sequence is CASSELRQGGEQYF.

The rearrangement uses TRBV28 and TRBJ1-5; TCRdb lists TRBD1, though no DNA is available to test this call. Germline CDR1 is MDHEN and CDR2 is SYDVKM. The CDR3 totals 15 residues. The CDR3 loop is CASSHRVDSNQPQHF.

The V call is TRBV4-2, the J call TRBJ2-2. This CDR3 contains 15 residues. The germline V gene encodes CDR1 LGHNA and CDR2 YNFKEQ. CDR3 protein: CASSQEAENTGELFF.

The CDR3 here is CASSQFNSGANVLTF. This sequence joins TRBV14 and TRBJ2-6. This CDR3 is built from 15 residues. The germline V gene has CDR1 SGHDN and CDR2 FVKESK.

V usage is TRBV15 and J usage is TRBJ1-1. The CDR3 length is 14 residues. From germline, CDR1 is LNHNV and CDR2 YYDKDF (reference sequence). The CDR3 sequence is CATSTTSSGTEAFF. Variable domain in full (rest from reference TRBV15 and TRBJ1-1): DAMVIQNPRYQVTQFGKPVTLSCSQTLNHNVMYWYQQKSSQAPKLLFHYYDKDFNNEADTPDNFQSRRPNTSFCFLDIRSPGLGDTAMYLCATSTTSSGTEAFFGQGTRLTVV.

The chain joins TRBV18 to TRBJ2-7; TCRdb picks TRBD1, but there is no DNA to check that call. The V gene's germline CDR1 is KGHSH and CDR2 LQKENI. This CDR3 has 14 amino acids. The CDR3 is CASSPRQRPYEQYF.

This chain connects TRBV4-2 to TRBJ2-5; TCRdb's D gene call, TRBD1, goes unchecked for lack of DNA. Germline CDR1 is LGHNA and CDR2 is YNFKEQ. The CDR3 extends over 14 amino acids. The CDR3 is CASSQQGLEETQYF.

The chain employs TRBV7-8 and TRBJ2-1. The CDR3 has 15 residues. The germline V gene has CDR1 SGHVS and CDR2 FQNEAQ. The CDR3 here is CASSLALSSFNEQFF.

The chain carries TRBV7-9 and TRBJ2-7; TCRdb picks TRBD1, but there is no DNA to check that call. CDR1 is SEHNR and CDR2 is FQNEAQ in the germline V gene (reference sequence). The CDR3 extends over 15 amino acids. The CDR3 is CASRPPGRESLEQYF. Supplemented by reference TRBV7-9 and TRBJ2-7, the full variable domain reads DTGVSQNPRHKITKRGQNVTFRCDPISEHNRLYWYRQTLGQGPEFLTYFQNEAQLEKSRLLSDRFSAERPKGSFSTLEIQRTEQGDSAMYLCASRPPGRESLEQYFGPGTRLTVT.